The 12 T cell receptor beta chains reported below all come from one sample, sequenced in a study of Graves' ophthalmopathy and Graves' hyperthyroidism. From RNA, the CDR3 regions of TCR beta chains were amplified and sequenced. HTBI primers were employed in first-round RT-PCR, then a second-round multiplex PCR followed. In TCRdb, the multiplex PCR reads were re-called with MiXCR into one record per CDR3 protein. The sample shows about 740,000 distinct CDR3 sequences, roughly 40% of them seen only once. Sample: peripheral blood. Every receptor here comes from an adult man with Graves' ophthalmopathy.

As DNA, the CDR3 is TGTGCCAGCAGCTTAGTTTTTGGTAGGGACGTTGAAGCTTTCTTT. It codes for CASSLVFGRDVEAFF. The V gene is TRBV7-2, the J gene TRBJ1-1; D is possibly TRBD1 (5 bases). The CDR3 has 15 amino acids. The V gene lost 1 base and the J gene lost 7 bases, with 16 bases spanning the gap. The germline V gene has CDR1 SGHTA and CDR2 FQGNSA.

V is TRBV20-1 and J is TRBJ1-5; 8 nucleotides agree with TRBD1. The germline V gene encodes CDR1 DFQATT and CDR2 SNEGSKA (reference sequence). Losses at the gene ends were 5 bases for V and 2 bases for J; bases not matched to a gene: 5. The CDR3 is 14 amino acids. The CDR3 DNA follows: TGCAGTGCTGCGGACAGGGAGGGCAATCAGCCCCAGCATTTT. This encodes CSAADREGNQPQHF.

The chain is built from TRBV6-6 and TRBJ1-1; a possible D gene is TRBD1 (6 bases). This CDR3 region has 14 residues. V was cut by 2 bases and J by 6 bases, with 13 bases left in between. Germline V CDR1 and CDR2: MNHNY, SVGAGI (reference sequence). The CDR3 DNA reads as TGTGCCAGCAGTTACAGCAGGGGCCAGGCTGAAGCTTTCTTT. Translation: CASSYSRGQAEAFF.

The CDR3 loop is CASSQGTARYQPQHF. CDR3 DNA: TGTGCCAGCAGCCAAGGGACAGCAAGGTATCAGCCCCAGCATTTT. The V call is TRBV6-2 or TRBV6-3, the J call TRBJ1-5; 7 bases are a match to TRBD1. V lost 6 bases to trimming and J lost 5 bases; unmatched junction nucleotides: 10. This CDR3 comprises 15 residues. Germline lookup yields CDR1 MNHEY and CDR2 SVGEGT.

This clonotype was detected only a few times. The chain carries TRBV20-1 and TRBJ2-7; D gene ambiguous. The germline gives CDR1 DFQATT, CDR2 SNEGSKA (reference sequence). V was clipped by 6 bases and J by 3 bases, with 9 bases between them. CDR3 length: 11 amino acids. CDR3 sequence: CSATADYEQYF. The DNA for the CDR3 is TGCAGTGCCACGGCAGACTACGAGCAGTACTTC.

Comments on this clonotype: One base away lies a much larger clone, so this may be a sequencing read error. The V gene is TRBV2, the J gene TRBJ1-1, with TRBD1 matching 8 bases. CDR3 size: 14 residues. V gave up 10 bases and J gave up 5 bases; unmatched junction bases: 12. In germline, CDR1 is SNHLY, CDR2 FYNNEI. CDR3 coding DNA: TGTGCCATCAAGAAGACAGGGGTCGAGACTGAAGCTTTCTTT. This codes for CAIKKTGVETEAFF.

The gene calls are TRBV12-3 or TRBV12-4 and TRBJ1-2; D is uncertain. Trimming stripped 6 bases from V and 5 bases from J, with 19 bases between. The CDR3 sequence is 15 residues long. The CDR3 loop is CASSSPGASGYGYTF. The DNA of the CDR3 is TGTGCCAGCAGCTCACCGGGAGCGAGCGGATATGGCTACACCTTC.

To note about this clonotype: Its ends do not fully match the called genes, so a read error is possible. The V call is TRBV29-1, the J call TRBJ1-1, with D possibly matching TRBD1 (6 bases). Germline lookup yields CDR1 SQVTM and CDR2 ANQGSEA. The CDR3 is made up of 15 amino acids. CDR3 protein: CAWGPWLQKNTEAFF. The CDR3 nucleotides read TGTGCCTGGGGGCCGTGGTTACAAAAGAACACTGAAGCTTTCTTT.

V gene TRBV24-1 combines with J gene TRBJ1-5; 7 nucleotides agree with TRBD1. The CDR3 totals 16 residues. From germline, CDR1 is KGHDR and CDR2 SFDVKD. J lost 1 base, V lost 7 bases, and 9 bases had no gene match. DNA of the CDR3: TGTGCCACCAGCAGCCTGACAGGGACAAGCAATCAGCCCCAGCATTTT. Translation: CATSSLTGTSNQPQHF.

This clonotype appeared once. The gene calls are TRBV25-1 and TRBJ2-2; D gene unclear. Trimming took off 7 bases at V and 5 bases at J, with 17 bases between the two ends. This CDR3 contains 15 residues. From germline, CDR1 is MGHDK and CDR2 SYGVNS. As DNA, the CDR3 is TGTGCCAGCAAGTATCTGGGATTAGGGACCGGGGAGCTGTTTTTT. Translating gives CASKYLGLGTGELFF.

This clonotype has just a few counts. V usage is TRBV20-1 and J usage is TRBJ2-7; unclear D gene. Trimming cost V 1 base and J 2 bases, with 15 bases left between them. CDR1 is DFQATT and CDR2 is SNEGSKA in the germline V gene (reference sequence). This CDR3 comprises 15 residues. The CDR3 region is CSARVGLKTTYEQYF. The CDR3 DNA sequence: TGCAGTGCTAGAGTTGGGCTTAAGACCACCTACGAGCAGTACTTC.

The V and J genes are TRBV7-9 and TRBJ1-1; D remains ambiguous. Trimming removed 5 bases at V and 0 bases at J, with 16 bases between. There are 16 residues in the CDR3. In germline, CDR1 is SEHNR, CDR2 FQNEAQ (reference sequence). CDR3 in amino acids: CASSQELGSVNTEAFF. In nucleotides, the CDR3 is TGTGCCAGCAGCCAAGAACTGGGATCGGTGAACACTGAAGCTTTCTTT.